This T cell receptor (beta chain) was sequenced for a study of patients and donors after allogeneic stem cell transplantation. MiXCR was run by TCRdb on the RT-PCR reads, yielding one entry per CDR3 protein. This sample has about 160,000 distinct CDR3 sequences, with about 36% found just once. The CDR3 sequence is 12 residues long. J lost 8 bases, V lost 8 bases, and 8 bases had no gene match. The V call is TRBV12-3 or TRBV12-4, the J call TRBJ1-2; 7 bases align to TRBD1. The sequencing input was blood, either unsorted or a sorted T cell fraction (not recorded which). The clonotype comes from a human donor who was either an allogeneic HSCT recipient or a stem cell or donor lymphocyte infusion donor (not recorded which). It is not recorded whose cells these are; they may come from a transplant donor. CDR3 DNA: TGTGCCAGCGGAGGGGGCGCCGACGGCTACACCTTC. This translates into CASGGGADGYTF.